This TCR beta chain originates from a study of regulatory T cells in long-lasting Graves disease. Time point: persistent/refractory GD, antithyroid drugs over 5 years with positive TRAb. PBMCs provided the RNA from which the TCR library was made. Through Arm-PCR of CDR3 regions and iRepertoire HTBI primers, TCR beta libraries were built. TCRdb redid the calling of the multiplex PCR reads with MiXCR, one entry per CDR3 protein. The profile shows 300,000 to 500,000 distinct CDR3 sequences, roughly 20% of them singletons. This clonotype was counted ten times or more. Germline CDR1 reads SGHVS; CDR2 reads FQNEAQ. J gave up 6 bases and V 5 bases, and 15 bases lay outside the gene matches. This CDR3 region has 16 residues.

Specimen: peripheral blood mononuclear cells (PBMCs), collected when the disease was refractory, from a patient treated with antithyroid drugs. The sequence came from a female donor with Graves disease. This chain links TRBV7-8 with TRBJ2-7, with 8 bases lining up with TRBD1. The CDR3: CASSLPKRTGKGEQYF. The CDR3 nucleotides read TGTGCCAGCAGCCTCCCGAAGCGGACAGGGAAGGGCGAGCAGTACTTC.